This record looks at one TCR beta chain sequence and its context. What it recognizes is unknown. An end of the junction differs from the germline gene, which may be a read error. Quantitative 5'-RACE was performed with molecular barcodes, and it yielded the TCR beta libraries. TCRdb redid the calling of the 5' RACE reads with MiXCR, one entry per CDR3 protein. The table shows 150,000 to 200,000 distinct CDR3 sequences, with roughly 18% occurring only once. The data derive from a study of CD8 T cells in ankylosing spondylitis. Germline assignment: CDR1 DFQATT and CDR2 SNEGSKA (reference sequence). This CDR3 region has 17 residues. The study, taken as a whole, reports: Reportedly, significant enrichment of disease-linked clones occurred in matched ankylosing spondylitis synovial fluid. Blood from ankylosing spondylitis patients appeared to carry a characteristic eight-variant TCR beta motif.

The sequence derives from a male donor with ankylosing spondylitis or in good health (not recorded which). The sequencing sample was made of blood, either unsorted or a sorted T cell fraction (not recorded which). V usage is TRBV20-1 and J usage is TRBJ2-1, with 9 bases identical to TRBD2. In nucleotides, the CDR3 is TGCTGTGCTAGAGATCCTAGCGGGACCACACTGAGCCATGAGCAGTTCTTC. Amino acid sequence: CCARDPSGTTLSHEQFF.